This T cell receptor beta chain emerged from a study of control samples from healthy donors and cancer patients. Sequencing used immunoSEQ multiplex PCR; TCRdb keeps in-frame clones, though not all of them. The profile shows 120,000 to 150,000 clones, roughly 90% of them singletons. The CDR3 is made up of 14 amino acids. V lost 2 bases and J lost 5, with 13 bases in between. Germline loops: CDR1 SGHNT, CDR2 YENEEA. The chain links TRBV11-3 to TRBJ2-7, with D perhaps matching TRBD1 (6 bases). What was sequenced was blood. The clonotype originates from a man aged 25-45 years in good health. CDR3 protein: CASSLQGTFHEQYF. The DNA for the CDR3 is TGTGCCAGCAGCTTACAGGGGACATTCCACGAGCAGTACTTC.